This T cell receptor beta chain emerged from a study of blood T cell repertoires in COVID-19 (dated by TCRdb to 2018 to 2020). About the investigation overall: Samples from collaborators originated in the United States, Italy and Spain and spanned both the acute and convalescent phases of COVID-19. The repertoires were made available in a free public database intended to serve as a resource for research on the immune response to SARS-CoV-2. Deeply sampled blood TCRbeta repertoires from subjects exposed to, actively infected with, or recovered from COVID-19 were included in the dataset. Nearly every sample came with metadata listing a de-identified subject ID, COVID-19 status, age in years and sex. Samples were obtained from the ongoing ImmuneRACE study (first 160 participants) and from 1,254 subjects provided by 6 global collaborators. The prospective study material was composed of cDNA or gDNA derived from T cells, B-cell-depleted T cells, or PBMCs. Where available, HLA class I and class II types were obtained from metadata supplied by the sample provider rather than from assay-based typing.

Collaborating institutions collected whole blood in K2EDTA tubes following their own protocols. For TCRbeta analysis, collaborators shipped samples as frozen whole blood, isolated PBMCs, or DNA extracted from either of those sample types. What the research found in general, with its limitations: How much clinical and demographic metadata was included differed by source and by participant, and the metadata was provided uncurated.

With respect to this clone: What antigen it recognizes has not been identified. No base quality values were provided; no much bigger clone lies one nucleotide off.

V drops 1 base and J drops 5 bases, leaving 15 bases in between. Reading from cysteine to phenylalanine, the CDR3 counts 14 amino acids. The retained sequence is limited to the CDR3, 42 bases, with the frame set at the first base. CDR1 GTSNPN and CDR2 SVGIG were looked up in the germline V gene (reference sequence). TCRbeta CDR3 regions were amplified from genomic DNA using the immunoSEQ Assay, a bias-controlled multiplex PCR. The paper's processing steps were these. The number of nucleated cells in each sample was estimated by amplification of reference gene primers within the assay. To quantify the absolute abundance of each unique TCRbeta CDR3 rearrangement, sequence reads were collapsed and filtered. Productive Simpson clonality was computed per sample as the square root of Simpson's diversity index over productive rearrangements. Entries here come from immuneACCESS through TCRdb and include only in-frame sequences with V and J called. Some clones fail to appear in such tables; in the studies checked, an unresolved V gene covers under half of the shortfall, and the cause of the remainder is unknown. V, J and clone size reflect that table, while D and trimming were determined from the DNA. The sample table contains 200,000 to 300,000 clones; only one count was recorded for 80% to 90% of them. Of the sample, less than 3% falls within the top ten clones.

Recombination joined TRBV30 with TRBJ2-7; perhaps TRBD2 is the D gene, with 5 bases matching. This TCR derives from a woman aged 45 to 65 with acute or convalescent COVID-19. Material: peripheral blood. The CDR3 protein sequence reads: CAWSASSYWDEQYF. The nucleotide sequence reads TGTGCCTGGAGTGCTTCTAGCTATTGGGACGAGCAGTACTTC.